A selection of T cell receptor beta chains follows, all from one sample in a study of cytomegalovirus exposure and HLA in healthy donors. The method was immunoSEQ multiplex PCR; TCRdb's version includes in-frame clones alone and lacks a portion of them. This sample has over 200,000 clones, with around nine tenths found just once. The sample consisted of PBMCs. These receptors were taken from a woman aged 18-29 years in good health and CMV-seronegative. Both conserved end residues are trimmed from each CDR3. Fields, in order: V gene, CDR3 length, J gene, clone size, CDR3 protein. The size entry is marked missing in some rows and otherwise reads once, few, many or a size class.

TRBV6-4	12	TRBJ2-2	.	ASSDSSDTGELF
TRBV6-6	13	TRBJ2-7	.	ASSYSGTGPYEQY
TRBV5-6	11	TRBJ1-2	.	ASSFGWAGGYT
TRBV9	16	TRBJ2-3	.	ASSGGGKRGPSTDTQY
TRBV15	13	TRBJ2-3	.	ATSGSRGSTDTQY
TRBV29-1	12	TRBJ1-1	once	SVGGGQGAGGAF
TRBV7-2	13	TRBJ1-1	.	ASSRGSYRNTEAF
TRBV10-2	16	TRBJ2-3	.	ASSDPRTSGSSTDTQY
TRBV5-6	9	TRBJ1-1	.	ASSPRQEAF
TRBV11-3	13	TRBJ2-3	.	ASETRGRHQDTQY
TRBV9	11	TRBJ1-3	.	ASRAGSGNTIY
TRBV6-6	13	TRBJ2-1	.	ASSLTSGTYNEQF
TRBV6-1	11	TRBJ1-4	.	ASSDGEYGKLF
TRBV4-2	14	TRBJ1-4	.	ASSLATIATNEKLF
TRBV7-9	14	TRBJ2-5	.	ASSLALSGGPETQY
TRBV19	12	TRBJ1-1	.	ASSLDSSNTEAF
TRBV7-6	11	TRBJ1-6	.	ATGQGIGSPLH
TRBV4-2	13	TRBJ2-1	few	ASSGSAGAYNEQF
TRBV6-5	11	TRBJ2-3	.	ASSQARGSSQY
TRBV15	13	TRBJ1-1	.	ATSRPPEGNTEAF
TRBV13	13	TRBJ2-2	.	ASSFTGGNTGELF
TRBV2	17	TRBJ2-2	.	ASSGRTSGGFANTGELF
TRBV9	14	TRBJ2-1	.	ASSVWWGGSYNEQF
TRBV4-2	12	TRBJ2-7	few	ASSSGGEGYEQY
TRBV28	11	TRBJ2-1	.	ASRRLPLNEQF
TRBV7-9	17	TRBJ2-6	.	ASSLAGQGYSAGANVLT
TRBV2	12	TRBJ1-4	.	ASSRQATNEKLF
TRBV5-4	10	TRBJ2-7	.	ASSLSRREQY
TRBV4-3	18	TRBJ2-6	.	ASSQKGTSGSSTGANVLT
TRBV5-1	12	TRBJ2-7	.	ASAQTGGWYEQY
TRBV4-3	11	TRBJ1-1	once	ASSQDRGTEAF
TRBV5-1	16	TRBJ2-3	.	ASTLLSSGRVSTDTQY
TRBV7-3	11	TRBJ2-1	.	ASSLAGWGEQF
TRBV19	14	TRBJ2-7	.	ASSFGLAGIGDEQY
TRBV29-1	12	TRBJ2-2	.	SVEAGTLTGELF
TRBV7-8	13	TRBJ2-1	.	ASSLGLAPYNEQF
TRBV10-3	12	TRBJ2-7	.	AISDSGTAYEQY
TRBV5-1	11	TRBJ1-2	.	ASSSQGNYGYT
TRBV19	17	TRBJ2-2	.	ASSPLAEVFPFNTGELF
TRBV7-6	11	TRBJ2-7	.	ASSLLGGGEQY
TRBV7-9	14	TRBJ2-1	.	ASSPRLAGAEEEQF
TRBV7-2	13	TRBJ2-7	.	ASSSQADPSYEQY